Listed below are T cell receptor beta chains from one sample, sequenced in a study of identical twins. TCRdb reprocessed the 5' RACE reads via MiXCR and lists one record per CDR3 protein. The table lists hundreds of thousands of distinct CDR3 sequences, over 8.5% of them singletons, with approximately 0.89% in the top ten. Another study also made use of these data, one on yellow fever vaccine responses in identical twins.

Sequencing was carried out using PBMCs. The receptor set was obtained from a woman younger than 30 in good health. Both conserved end residues are part of each CDR3. The D gene is left open where the match is weak. Expanded clones are given a class, and other clones once, few, many or no size at all.

clone_size: -
d_call: -
j_call: TRBJ2-7
v_call: TRBV27
cdr3_aa: CASRPLEQVGSYEQYF
cdr3_nt: TGTGCCAGCAGACCTTTAGAGCAGGTTGGCTCCTACGAGCAGTACTTC

clone_size: many
d_call: TRBD1
j_call: TRBJ2-1
v_call: TRBV15
cdr3_aa: CATSRGGQGGNEQFF
cdr3_nt: TGTGCCACCAGCAGAGGCGGACAGGGGGGCAATGAGCAGTTCTTC

clone_size: few
d_call: TRBD2
j_call: TRBJ2-2
v_call: TRBV29-1
cdr3_aa: CSVGGSGRANTGELFF
cdr3_nt: TGCAGCGTTGGGGGTAGCGGGCGGGCGAACACCGGGGAGCTGTTTTTT

clone_size: many
d_call: -
j_call: TRBJ2-1
v_call: TRBV6-4
cdr3_aa: CATRKDSSYNEQFF
cdr3_nt: TGTGCCACACGAAAGGACAGCTCCTACAATGAGCAGTTCTTC

clone_size: -
d_call: -
j_call: TRBJ2-1
v_call: TRBV4-2
cdr3_aa: CASSQDQEVSSYNEQFF
cdr3_nt: TGTGCCAGCAGCCAAGATCAAGAGGTGAGCTCCTACAATGAGCAGTTCTTC

clone_size: few
d_call: TRBD1
j_call: TRBJ2-5
v_call: TRBV20-1
cdr3_aa: CSAKRQGAEETQYF
cdr3_nt: TGCAGTGCAAAGAGACAGGGGGCGGAGGAGACCCAGTACTTC

clone_size: few
d_call: -
j_call: TRBJ2-1
v_call: TRBV28
cdr3_aa: CASSGARNEQFF
cdr3_nt: TGTGCCAGCAGTGGGGCGCGGAATGAGCAGTTCTTC

clone_size: few
d_call: -
j_call: TRBJ1-4
v_call: TRBV4-2
cdr3_aa: CASSQGEWGPTPEKLFF
cdr3_nt: TGTGCCAGCAGCCAGGGAGAATGGGGGCCTACCCCAGAAAAACTGTTTTTT

clone_size: -
d_call: TRBD2
j_call: TRBJ2-1
v_call: TRBV7-9
cdr3_aa: CASSLVLETSDNNEQFF
cdr3_nt: TGTGCCAGCAGCTTAGTTTTAGAGACTAGCGACAACAATGAGCAGTTCTTC

clone_size: many
d_call: TRBD1
j_call: TRBJ2-3
v_call: TRBV10-3
cdr3_aa: CAISESRDRATDTQYF
cdr3_nt: TGTGCCATCAGTGAGTCGAGGGACAGGGCCACAGATACGCAGTATTTT

clone_size: -
d_call: -
j_call: TRBJ2-7
v_call: TRBV25-1
cdr3_aa: CASRRGAEDEQYF
cdr3_nt: TGTGCCAGCCGTCGGGGCGCCGAGGACGAGCAGTACTTC

clone_size: many
d_call: -
j_call: TRBJ2-1
v_call: TRBV5-1
cdr3_aa: CASSFANEQFF
cdr3_nt: TGTGCCAGCAGCTTCGCGAATGAGCAGTTCTTC

clone_size: many
d_call: -
j_call: TRBJ2-7
v_call: TRBV12-3/TRBV12-4
cdr3_aa: CASSPRGQSHEQYF
cdr3_nt: TGTGCCAGCAGCCCACGGGGACAATCCCACGAGCAGTACTTC

clone_size: many
d_call: -
j_call: TRBJ2-7
v_call: TRBV4-2
cdr3_aa: CASSQGDRAGEQYF
cdr3_nt: TGTGCCAGCAGCCAAGGTGACAGGGCGGGGGAGCAGTACTTC

clone_size: many
d_call: -
j_call: TRBJ2-1
v_call: TRBV20-1
cdr3_aa: CSARGGRRTNNEQFF
cdr3_nt: TGCAGTGCTAGGGGGGGGCGACGAACAAACAATGAGCAGTTCTTC

clone_size: few
d_call: TRBD1
j_call: TRBJ2-7
v_call: TRBV3-1
cdr3_aa: CASSQGDSVFYEQYF
cdr3_nt: TGTGCCAGCAGCCAAGGGGACAGTGTATTCTACGAGCAGTACTTC

clone_size: -
d_call: -
j_call: TRBJ2-1
v_call: TRBV6-2/TRBV6-3
cdr3_aa: CASTQRVAWDEQFF
cdr3_nt: TGTGCCAGCACCCAGCGGGTCGCCTGGGATGAGCAGTTCTTC

clone_size: -
d_call: -
j_call: TRBJ2-3
v_call: TRBV4-1
cdr3_aa: CASSQLYSGRSTDTQYF
cdr3_nt: TGCGCCAGCAGCCAACTTTATTCGGGACGATCCACAGATACGCAGTATTTT

clone_size: few
d_call: -
j_call: TRBJ2-2
v_call: TRBV5-1
cdr3_aa: CASSPQAGGTGELFF
cdr3_nt: TGCGCCAGCAGCCCCCAGGCCGGAGGCACCGGGGAGCTGTTTTTT

clone_size: -
d_call: TRBD1
j_call: TRBJ2-5
v_call: TRBV4-1
cdr3_aa: CASSQLRRGQGETQYF
cdr3_nt: TGCGCCAGCAGCCAATTACGGAGGGGACAGGGGGAGACCCAGTACTTC

clone_size: many
d_call: TRBD2
j_call: TRBJ2-1
v_call: TRBV10-3
cdr3_aa: CAISRRGVGNEQFF
cdr3_nt: TGTGCCATCAGTAGGCGGGGGGTCGGCAATGAGCAGTTCTTC

clone_size: -
d_call: TRBD2
j_call: TRBJ2-5
v_call: TRBV6-2/TRBV6-3
cdr3_aa: CASRSLAGKKETQYF
cdr3_nt: TGTGCCAGCAGGTCACTAGCGGGAAAAAAAGAGACCCAGTACTTC

clone_size: many
d_call: -
j_call: TRBJ1-6
v_call: TRBV2
cdr3_aa: CASGGAGHHNSPLHF
cdr3_nt: TGTGCCAGCGGCGGTGCGGGACACCATAATTCACCCCTCCACTTT

clone_size: -
d_call: TRBD1
j_call: TRBJ2-1
v_call: TRBV5-1
cdr3_aa: CASSLEDRGGNEQFF
cdr3_nt: TGCGCCAGCAGCTTGGAAGACAGGGGGGGCAATGAGCAGTTCTTC

clone_size: many
d_call: TRBD2
j_call: TRBJ2-2
v_call: TRBV5-1
cdr3_aa: CASSSNQRELSGELFF
cdr3_nt: TGCGCCAGCAGTTCTAACCAGCGGGAACTTTCGGGGGAGCTGTTTTTT

clone_size: -
d_call: -
j_call: TRBJ2-2
v_call: TRBV28
cdr3_aa: CASSLLVTTGELFF
cdr3_nt: TGTGCCAGCAGTTTATTGGTTACAACCGGGGAGCTGTTTTTT

clone_size: many
d_call: TRBD2
j_call: TRBJ2-5
v_call: TRBV12-3/TRBV12-4
cdr3_aa: CASSSTGGQETQYF
cdr3_nt: TGTGCCAGCAGTTCCACGGGGGGGCAAGAGACCCAGTACTTC

clone_size: -
d_call: TRBD1
j_call: TRBJ2-6
v_call: TRBV5-1
cdr3_aa: CASSGTGMAGANVLTF
cdr3_nt: TGCGCCAGCAGCGGGACAGGGATGGCCGGGGCCAACGTCCTGACTTTC

clone_size: -
d_call: -
j_call: TRBJ2-3
v_call: TRBV7-9
cdr3_aa: CASILRGSGTDTQYF
cdr3_nt: TGTGCCAGCATTTTAAGGGGTTCCGGGACAGATACGCAGTATTTT

clone_size: -
d_call: -
j_call: TRBJ2-1
v_call: TRBV7-8
cdr3_aa: CASSEYGNYNEQFF
cdr3_nt: TGTGCCAGCAGCGAGTACGGGAATTACAATGAGCAGTTCTTC

clone_size: -
d_call: -
j_call: TRBJ2-5
v_call: TRBV29-1
cdr3_aa: CSVYRAETQYF
cdr3_nt: TGCAGCGTTTACAGGGCAGAGACCCAGTACTTC

clone_size: -
d_call: TRBD2
j_call: TRBJ2-2
v_call: TRBV20-1
cdr3_aa: CSAQTSGGINTGELFF
cdr3_nt: TGCAGTGCCCAGACTAGCGGGGGGATTAACACCGGGGAGCTGTTTTTT

clone_size: -
d_call: TRBD2
j_call: TRBJ2-1
v_call: TRBV5-1
cdr3_aa: CASSSQVAGGLNEQFF
cdr3_nt: TGCGCCAGCAGTTCCCAGGTAGCGGGGGGCCTCAATGAGCAGTTCTTC

clone_size: many
d_call: -
j_call: TRBJ1-5
v_call: TRBV5-1
cdr3_aa: CASSPETGDQPQHF
cdr3_nt: TGCGCCAGCAGCCCCGAGACAGGCGACCAGCCCCAGCATTTT

clone_size: -
d_call: TRBD2
j_call: TRBJ2-1
v_call: TRBV27
cdr3_aa: CASSNFLAGDYNEQFF
cdr3_nt: TGTGCCAGCAGTAACTTCCTGGCGGGAGACTACAATGAGCAGTTCTTC

clone_size: -
d_call: -
j_call: TRBJ2-7
v_call: TRBV20-1
cdr3_aa: CSARALEGINEQYF
cdr3_nt: TGCAGTGCTAGAGCATTGGAGGGTATAAACGAGCAGTACTTC

clone_size: few
d_call: -
j_call: TRBJ2-1
v_call: TRBV12-5
cdr3_aa: CASGADNNPNEQFF
cdr3_nt: TGTGCTAGTGGGGCGGACAACAACCCCAATGAGCAGTTCTTC

clone_size: many
d_call: TRBD2
j_call: TRBJ2-1
v_call: TRBV5-4
cdr3_aa: CASSLMGLAGLGGYNEQFF
cdr3_nt: TGTGCCAGCAGCTTGATGGGACTAGCGGGACTAGGAGGGTACAATGAGCAGTTCTTC

clone_size: few
d_call: TRBD2
j_call: TRBJ2-7
v_call: TRBV4-3
cdr3_aa: CASSRGTSGIVGSYEQYF
cdr3_nt: TGCGCCAGCAGCCGAGGGACTAGCGGGATAGTTGGATCCTACGAGCAGTACTTC

clone_size: few
d_call: -
j_call: TRBJ1-6
v_call: TRBV12-3/TRBV12-4
cdr3_aa: CASSLEPLSSYNSPLHF
cdr3_nt: TGTGCCAGCAGTTTAGAGCCCCTGAGCTCCTATAATTCACCCCTCCACTTT

clone_size: few
d_call: TRBD1
j_call: TRBJ2-2
v_call: TRBV7-9
cdr3_aa: CASSGGTGGTGELFF
cdr3_nt: TGTGCCAGCAGCGGCGGGACAGGGGGAACCGGGGAGCTGTTTTTT

clone_size: few
d_call: TRBD1
j_call: TRBJ1-4
v_call: TRBV7-9
cdr3_aa: CASSLGDRGLFF
cdr3_nt: TGTGCCAGCAGCTTAGGGGACAGGGGGTTGTTTTTT

clone_size: few
d_call: -
j_call: TRBJ1-4
v_call: TRBV5-1
cdr3_aa: CASSLEGRDEKLFF
cdr3_nt: TGCGCCAGCAGCTTGGAGGGGAGGGATGAAAAACTGTTTTTT

clone_size: -
d_call: TRBD2
j_call: TRBJ2-2
v_call: TRBV20-1
cdr3_aa: CSAPGLAGALNTGELFF
cdr3_nt: TGCAGTGCCCCGGGACTAGCGGGAGCTTTAAACACCGGGGAGCTGTTTTTT

clone_size: -
d_call: TRBD1
j_call: TRBJ2-3
v_call: TRBV7-6
cdr3_aa: CASSSLRGTGTDTQYF
cdr3_nt: TGTGCCAGCAGCTCGCTGCGGGGGACAGGGACAGATACGCAGTATTTT

clone_size: many
d_call: -
j_call: TRBJ2-3
v_call: TRBV20-1
cdr3_aa: CSANPLGRADTQYF
cdr3_nt: TGCAGTGCTAACCCCCTCGGGCGTGCAGATACGCAGTATTTT

clone_size: -
d_call: -
j_call: TRBJ2-1
v_call: TRBV5-6
cdr3_aa: CASSLLAEHNEQFF
cdr3_nt: TGTGCCAGCAGTCTGTTAGCGGAGCACAATGAGCAGTTCTTC

clone_size: -
d_call: -
j_call: TRBJ1-5
v_call: TRBV3-1
cdr3_aa: CASSQDTGRGQPQHF
cdr3_nt: TGTGCCAGCAGCCAAGATACGGGTCGGGGCCAGCCCCAGCATTTT

clone_size: many
d_call: -
j_call: TRBJ1-2
v_call: TRBV20-1
cdr3_aa: CSAPIGQTDYGYTF
cdr3_nt: TGCAGTGCCCCGATCGGACAGACAGACTATGGCTACACCTTC

clone_size: few
d_call: -
j_call: TRBJ1-6
v_call: TRBV7-9
cdr3_aa: CASSFTGPPAYNSPLHF
cdr3_nt: TGTGCCAGCAGCTTCACCGGGCCCCCCGCTTATAATTCACCCCTCCACTTT

clone_size: -
d_call: -
j_call: TRBJ2-7
v_call: TRBV18
cdr3_aa: CASSPQAYEQYF
cdr3_nt: TGTGCCAGCTCACCACAAGCCTACGAGCAGTACTTC

clone_size: many
d_call: -
j_call: TRBJ2-3
v_call: TRBV4-1
cdr3_aa: CASSQLRNRAMSTDTQYF
cdr3_nt: TGCGCCAGCAGCCAACTACGGAACCGGGCCATGAGCACAGATACGCAGTATTTT

clone_size: few
d_call: TRBD2
j_call: TRBJ2-7
v_call: TRBV29-1
cdr3_aa: CSVDGAGASYEQYF
cdr3_nt: TGCAGCGTTGACGGTGCGGGAGCCTCCTACGAGCAGTACTTC

clone_size: few
d_call: -
j_call: TRBJ2-3
v_call: TRBV20-1
cdr3_aa: CSAPPAGFTDTQYF
cdr3_nt: TGCAGTGCTCCCCCGGCGGGATTCACAGATACGCAGTATTTT

clone_size: many
d_call: -
j_call: TRBJ2-2
v_call: TRBV6-2/TRBV6-3
cdr3_aa: CASRPGVFLQWNTGELFF
cdr3_nt: TGTGCCAGCAGGCCCGGCGTTTTCCTGCAATGGAACACCGGGGAGCTGTTTTTT